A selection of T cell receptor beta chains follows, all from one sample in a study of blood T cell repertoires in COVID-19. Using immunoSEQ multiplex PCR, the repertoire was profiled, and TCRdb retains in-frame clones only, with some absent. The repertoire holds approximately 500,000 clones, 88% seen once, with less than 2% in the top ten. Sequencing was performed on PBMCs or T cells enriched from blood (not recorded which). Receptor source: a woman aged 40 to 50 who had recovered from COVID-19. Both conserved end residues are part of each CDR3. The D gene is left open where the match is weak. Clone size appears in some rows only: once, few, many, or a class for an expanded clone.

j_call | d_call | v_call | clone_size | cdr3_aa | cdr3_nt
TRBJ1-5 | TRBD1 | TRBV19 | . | CASSLDRVQPQHF | TGTGCCAGTAGTCTAGACAGGGTTCAGCCCCAGCATTTT
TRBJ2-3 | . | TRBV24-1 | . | CATSDPLASTDTQYF | TGTGCCACCAGTGATCCATTAGCGAGCACAGATACGCAGTATTTT
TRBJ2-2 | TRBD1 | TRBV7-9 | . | CASSFWTGEAGELFF | TGTGCTAGCAGCTTTTGGACAGGGGAGGCCGGGGAGCTGTTTTTT
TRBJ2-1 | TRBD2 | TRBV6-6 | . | CASSSRAGWGNEQFF | TGTGCCAGCAGTTCTCGAGCGGGATGGGGCAATGAGCAGTTCTTC
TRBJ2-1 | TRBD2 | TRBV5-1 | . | CASSFISGRGWNEQFF | TGCGCCAGCAGCTTCATTAGCGGGAGAGGATGGAATGAGCAGTTCTTC
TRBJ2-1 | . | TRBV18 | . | CASSPSSGTYNEQFF | TGTGCCAGCTCACCATCTTCAGGGACCTACAATGAGCAGTTCTTC
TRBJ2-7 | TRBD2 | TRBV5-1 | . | CASSKRTSGTTYEQYF | TGCGCCAGCAGCAAAAGGACTAGCGGGACTACCTACGAGCAGTACTTC
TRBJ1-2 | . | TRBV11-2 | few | CASSFQQGDGGYTF | TGTGCCAGCAGCTTCCAACAGGGTGATGGCGGCTACACCTTC
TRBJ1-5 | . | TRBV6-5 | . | CASSDDWAPNQPQHF | TGTGCCAGCAGCGACGATTGGGCCCCCAATCAGCCCCAGCATTTT
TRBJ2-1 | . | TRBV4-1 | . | CASSPGRQTTNEQFF | TGCGCCAGCAGCCCCGGGAGACAGACTACGAATGAGCAGTTCTTC
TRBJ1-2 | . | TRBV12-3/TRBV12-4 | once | CASSSGPAYGYTF | TGTGCCAGCAGTTCAGGGCCCGCCTATGGCTACACCTTC
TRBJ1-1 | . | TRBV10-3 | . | CAIKAGPMNTEAFF | TGTGCCATCAAGGCAGGGCCCATGAACACTGAAGCTTTCTTT
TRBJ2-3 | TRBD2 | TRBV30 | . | CAWGLAGGTDTQYF | TGTGCCTGGGGACTAGCGGGCGGCACAGATACGCAGTATTTT
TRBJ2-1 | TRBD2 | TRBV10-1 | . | CASSALAGYNEQFF | TGCGCCAGCAGTGCCCTAGCGGGATACAATGAGCAGTTCTTC
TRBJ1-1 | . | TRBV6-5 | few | CASSLTTGARTEAFF | TGTGCCAGCAGTTTGACGACAGGCGCGCGGACTGAAGCTTTCTTT
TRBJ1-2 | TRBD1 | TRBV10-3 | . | CAISDSGTDNSNYGYTF | TGTGCCATCAGTGACTCCGGGACAGATAATTCTAACTATGGCTACACCTTC
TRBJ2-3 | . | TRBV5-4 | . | CASSRDPGGTDTQYF | TGTGCCAGCAGCAGAGACCCCGGGGGCACAGATACGCAGTATTTT
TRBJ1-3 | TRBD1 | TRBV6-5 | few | CASSTGGGNTIYF | TGTGCCAGCAGTACAGGGGGAGGAAACACCATATATTTT